These 11 T cell receptor beta chains originate from one sample sequenced in a study of CD8+CD57+ T cells in acquired aplastic anemia (dated by TCRdb to 2017 to 2018). Reads for this sample came from an Illumina HiSeq 2000. Genomic DNA served as template for TCR beta VDJ combination and CDR3 sequence profiling. TCRdb passed the public sequencing reads through fastp at Q25 and MiXCR, retaining productive beta sequences. Rows matching on CDR3 protein sequence are summarized as one entry with the most common DNA and genes. The sample table shows about 80,000 distinct CDR3 sequences, and approximately 46% are seen once. Of the sample, 65% to 70% falls within the top ten clones. Sequencing was done on a sample of sorted CD4+, CD8+, or CD8+CD57+ T cells (not recorded which) from PBMCs. The source is a human donor in good health, serving as a control.

This clonotype was counted between two and nine times. The V gene is TRBV19, the J gene TRBJ2-7, with 10 nucleotides matching TRBD1. V lost 6 bases, J lost 4 bases, and 6 bases stayed unmatched. Germline CDR1 LNHDA, CDR2 SQIVND (reference sequence). The length of the CDR3 is 14 residues. The CDR3 bases are TGTGCCAGTAGACCGGGACAGGGGTCGTACGAGCAGTACTTC. Its protein product is CASRPGQGSYEQYF.

The chain combines TRBV25-1 with TRBJ1-6; 11 bases line up with TRBD1. This CDR3 spans 15 amino acids. Germline assignment: CDR1 MGHDK and CDR2 SYGVNS. The V gene end was trimmed by 6 bases and the J gene end by 6 bases; junction bases not matched to a gene: 4. The CDR3 DNA reads TGTGCCAGCAGGGACAGGGGGCTTAGTAATTCACCCCTCCACTTT. This translates into CASRDRGLSNSPLHF.

The chain recombines TRBV20-1 with TRBJ1-6; D is perhaps TRBD1 (6 bases). The CDR3 runs to 14 residues. Per the germline V gene, CDR1 is DFQATT and CDR2 is SNEGSKA (reference sequence). V shed 1 base and J shed 5 bases, with 9 bases lying between them. CDR3 region: CSARGGANNSPLHF. As DNA, the CDR3 is TGCAGTGCTAGAGGGGGGGCTAATAATTCACCCCTCCACTTT.

As for this clonotype: One end of the junction does not line up with germline, which may come from a read error. The rearrangement joins TRBV5-1 to TRBJ1-1, with D maybe TRBD1 (5 bases). Germline CDR1 SGHRS, CDR2 YFSETQ. The CDR3 is 12 amino acids. Here the CDR3 DNA reads TGCGCCAGCAGCTTGTCTGGGACTGAAGCTTCCTTT. Residues: CASSLSGTEASF.

This chain connects TRBV25-1 to TRBJ2-3; 8 positions agree with TRBD2. Germline V gene sequence: CDR1 MGHDK, CDR2 SYGVNS. This CDR3 region has 16 residues. With V trimmed by 4 bases and J by 0 bases, 6 bases remained unmatched. CDR3 bases: TGTGCCAGCAGTGCCCTACCGGGAGGGAGCACAGATACGCAGTATTTT. Translation gives CASSALPGGSTDTQYF. Drawing the rest from reference TRBV25-1 and TRBJ2-3, the complete variable domain is EADIYQTPRYLVIGTGKKITLECSQTMGHDKMYWYQQDPGMELHLIHYSYGVNSTEKGDLSSESTVSRIRTEHFPLTLESARPSHTSQYLCASSALPGGSTDTQYFGPGTRLTVL.

V usage is TRBV10-3 and J usage is TRBJ1-2; tentatively, D is TRBD1 (5 bases). The CDR3 extends over 14 amino acids. Trimming stripped 2 bases from V and 4 bases from J, with 11 bases between. CDR1 is ENHRY, CDR2 SYGVKD, per germline. The CDR3 DNA reads as TGTGCCATCAGTGAGGGGGGGAGTGGCTATGGCTACACCTTC. The encoded protein is CAISEGGSGYGYTF.

The chain combines TRBV12-3 or TRBV12-4 with TRBJ1-1; D is ambiguous. Trimming cost V 3 bases and J 4 bases, with 9 bases left between them. The CDR3 is made up of 13 amino acids. CDR3 nucleotides: TGTGCCAGCAGTTTTGGGGTTGGCACTGAAGCTTTCTTT. It specifies CASSFGVGTEAFF.

This clonotype was detected a few times. This chain joins TRBV24-1 and TRBJ2-5, with 7 bases fitting TRBD1. The ends lost 2 bases at V and 2 bases at J; junction bases unmatched: 4. CDR1 and CDR2 (germline): KGHDR, SFDVKD. The CDR3 runs to 15 residues. DNA for the CDR3: TGTGCCACCAGTGATTGGGACAGCACGCAAGAGACCCAGTACTTC. Translation gives CATSDWDSTQETQYF.

This clonotype has at least ten counts. The J gene is TRBJ1-2, the V gene TRBV10-2; no firm D call. The CDR3 is made up of 15 amino acids. Deletions cut 0 bases from V and 2 bases from J, with 10 bases between. CDR1 and CDR2 (germline): WSHSY, SAAADI. The CDR3 loop is CASSESRGYNYGYTF. CDR3 in DNA: TGCGCCAGCAGTGAGTCGAGAGGATACAACTATGGCTACACCTTC.

The DNA for the CDR3 is TGTGCCAGTAGTATAGCTAGCGGAGCCACAGATACGCAGTATTTT. It specifies CASSIASGATDTQYF. V usage is TRBV19 and J usage is TRBJ2-3; TRBD2 aligns across 7 bases. The germline CDR1 and CDR2 sequences are LNHDA and SQIVND (reference sequence). V gave up 1 base and J gave up 2 bases; unmatched junction bases: 3. This CDR3 is 15 amino acids long.

The CDR3 bases are TGTGCCAGCAGCTCCGTCCGACCATCAGGGGGTGGAGTGGGCACAGATACGCAGTATTTT. It translates to CASSSVRPSGGGVGTDTQYF. The chain has TRBV13 and TRBJ2-3; the match to TRBD1 covers 7 bases. J lost 1 base, V lost 4 bases, and 20 bases had no gene match. The CDR3 is made up of 20 amino acids. CDR1 is PRHDT and CDR2 is FYEKMQ in the germline V gene (reference sequence).